This T cell receptor beta chain was sequenced for a study of identical twins. Study conclusions and caveats: Within cord blood, abundant beta clonotypes carried fewer insertions, but memory repertoires showed no such trend. Twin pairs had excess sharing that was weaker in beta out-of-frame sequences.

With 4 bases removed from V and 0 bases from J, the gap between germline ends came to 13 bases. From germline, CDR1 is SEHNR and CDR2 FQNEAQ (reference sequence). CDR3 size: 15 residues. From the 5' RACE reads, TCRdb called clonotypes with MiXCR, one entry per CDR3 protein. Among fewer than 500,000 distinct CDR3 sequences listed, roughly 26% were seen once. A note on this clonotype: The antigen is unknown.

This sample was shared with a second study, whose subject was T cells expressing NK-cell markers. That study reports: In several experiments, an anti-gamma-delta TCR antibody restricted sorting to alpha-beta TCR T cells.

This TCR derives from a woman aged 18 to 35 in good health. The J gene is TRBJ2-7, the V gene TRBV7-9; maybe TRBD2 (6 bases). The sample taken for sequencing was CD4+ T cells sorted from blood. CDR3 in amino acids: CASSSLGRSSYEQYF. CDR3 nucleotide sequence: TGTGCCAGCAGCTCCCTAGGGAGGAGCTCCTACGAGCAGTACTTC. The whole variable domain, remainder taken from reference TRBV7-9 and TRBJ2-7, is DTGVSQNPRHKITKRGQNVTFRCDPISEHNRLYWYRQTLGQGPEFLTYFQNEAQLEKSRLLSDRFSAERPKGSFSTLEIQRTEQGDSAMYLCASSSLGRSSYEQYFGPGTRLTVT.